Listed below are T cell receptor beta chains from one sample, sequenced in a study of blood T cell repertoires in COVID-19. Measured with immunoSEQ multiplex PCR; TCRdb has only the in-frame clones, and not every one. Of 500,000 to 600,000 clones in the sample, 85% to 90% were seen once. Sequenced: peripheral blood. The receptors were gathered from a woman in her fifties or sixties with COVID-19, enrolled during active disease. Both conserved end residues are part of each CDR3. Fields, in order: clone size, V gene, J gene, D gene, CDR3 protein, CDR3 DNA. The D gene is left open where the match is weak. Only part of the rows carry a size: once, few, many, or a class if the clone is expanded.

.	TRBV24-1	TRBJ2-3	.	CATSDSSRGGADTQYF	TGTGCCACCAGTGACTCCTCGCGCGGGGGCGCAGATACGCAGTATTTT
.	TRBV19	TRBJ1-2	TRBD1	CASSGDRELGGYTF	TGTGCCAGTAGCGGGGACAGGGAACTTGGTGGCTACACCTTC
once	TRBV30	TRBJ1-5	TRBD1	CAWSVRQGGLPQHF	TGTGCCTGGAGTGTAAGACAGGGGGGTTTGCCCCAGCATTTT
.	TRBV4-1	TRBJ1-5	TRBD1	CASSQPDRDNQPQHF	TGCGCCAGCAGCCAACCGGACAGGGACAATCAGCCCCAGCATTTT
.	TRBV28	TRBJ2-3	.	CASTPIGFSADTQYF	TGTGCCAGCACCCCAATCGGGTTCTCAGCCGATACGCAGTATTTT
.	TRBV5-1	TRBJ2-7	TRBD1	CASSGQVTYEQYF	TGCGCCAGCAGCGGACAGGTAACCTACGAGCAGTACTTC
.	TRBV15	TRBJ2-7	.	CATSRPGAERTYEQYF	TGTGCCACCAGCAGGCCCGGAGCGGAACGAACCTACGAGCAGTACTTC
.	TRBV19	TRBJ2-7	.	CASRNGRQGSYEQYF	TGTGCCAGTCGGAACGGGCGCCAGGGGTCCTACGAGCAGTACTTC
once	TRBV19	TRBJ2-3	.	CASTFTADTTDTQYF	TGTGCCAGTACCTTTACGGCAGACACCACAGATACGCAGTATTTT
.	TRBV2	TRBJ1-2	.	CASKIRTDESGYTF	TGTGCCAGCAAAATTAGAACAGACGAGTCGGGCTACACCTTC
.	TRBV7-2	TRBJ2-5	.	CASSSRSQETQYF	TGTGCCAGCAGCTCCCGGTCCCAAGAGACCCAGTACTTC
many	TRBV7-9	TRBJ1-2	TRBD1	CASSASGQGLFGYTF	TGTGCCAGCAGCGCCTCGGGACAGGGACTTTTTGGCTACACCTTC
once	TRBV13	TRBJ2-7	TRBD1	CASSAGQDGSYEQYF	TGTGCCAGCAGCGCGGGACAGGATGGCTCCTACGAGCAGTACTTC
.	TRBV27	TRBJ1-6	.	CASRDSRTNSPLHF	TGTGCCAGCAGGGACTCGCGGACTAATTCACCCCTCCACTTT
.	TRBV7-8	TRBJ2-7	TRBD1	CASSFRGQRPYEQYF	TGTGCCAGCAGCTTCAGGGGACAGAGACCCTACGAGCAGTACTTC
once	TRBV7-3	TRBJ2-2	TRBD2	CASSPPGGTGELFF	TGCGCCAGCAGCCCACCGGGGGGGACCGGGGAGCTGTTTTTT
.	TRBV5-6	TRBJ1-2	TRBD1	CASSEEAQGAYGYTF	TGTGCCAGCAGCGAAGAAGCACAGGGGGCCTATGGCTACACCTTC
.	TRBV2	TRBJ2-1	.	CAGSRWIAADNEQFF	TGTGCCGGGTCCCGCTGGATAGCGGCCGACAATGAGCAGTTCTTC
.	TRBV4-1	TRBJ2-4	.	CASSFGTPGGAKNIQYF	TGCGCCAGCAGCTTCGGGACCCCTGGGGGGGCCAAAAACATTCAGTACTTC
once	TRBV10-3	TRBJ2-3	.	CAISEDQGGTDTQYF	TGTGCCATCAGTGAGGATCAGGGTGGCACAGATACGCAGTATTTT
.	TRBV13	TRBJ2-2	.	CASRGTGELFF	TGTGCCAGCCGGGGCACCGGGGAGCTGTTTTTT
.	TRBV5-1	TRBJ2-1	.	CASSPLQISSYNEQFF	TGCGCCAGCAGCCCCCTACAGATTAGCTCCTACAATGAGCAGTTCTTC
.	TRBV13	TRBJ1-3	.	CASSLDSLSGNTIYF	TGTGCCAGCAGCTTAGACAGCCTCTCTGGAAACACCATATATTTT
.	TRBV11-2	TRBJ1-1	.	CASSFRALNTEAFF	TGTGCCAGCAGCTTTCGTGCGCTGAACACTGAAGCTTTCTTT
.	TRBV2	TRBJ2-2	TRBD2	CASSPLAGANTGELFF	TGTGCCAGCAGCCCCCTCGCGGGGGCGAACACCGGGGAGCTGTTTTTT
.	TRBV5-4	TRBJ1-2	.	CASSFQGTYYGYTF	TGTGCCAGCAGCTTCCAGGGTACCTACTATGGCTACACCTTC
.	TRBV27	TRBJ2-5	.	CASSLGPAEETQYF	TGTGCCAGCAGTTTAGGCCCAGCGGAAGAGACCCAGTACTTC
once	TRBV15	TRBJ2-7	TRBD2	CATTSGGGVFYEQYF	TGTGCCACCACCTCGGGTGGGGGGGTCTTCTACGAGCAGTACTTC
.	TRBV9	TRBJ2-3	TRBD2	CASSVGFSGGTDTQYF	TGTGCCAGCAGCGTAGGTTTTAGCGGGGGCACAGATACGCAGTATTTT
.	TRBV5-6	TRBJ1-4	.	CASSQRRGTSTNEKLFF	TGTGCCAGCAGCCAGAGGAGGGGCACATCCACTAATGAAAAACTGTTTTTT
.	TRBV7-9	TRBJ1-4	.	CASSTQASNEKLFF	TGTGCCAGCAGCACACAGGCCTCTAATGAAAAACTGTTTTTT
.	TRBV9	TRBJ1-1	TRBD1	CASSFRDRGEAFF	TGTGCCAGCAGCTTCCGGGACAGGGGTGAAGCTTTCTTT
.	TRBV19	TRBJ1-6	.	CASSTQQGTSPLHF	TGTGCCAGTAGTACCCAACAGGGTACCTCACCCCTCCACTTT
.	TRBV9	TRBJ2-1	TRBD2	CASSVVLAGGQDEQFF	TGTGCCAGCAGCGTAGTATTAGCGGGGGGGCAGGATGAGCAGTTCTTC
.	TRBV15	TRBJ1-2	TRBD1	CATSRDRGYQYGYTF	TGTGCCACCAGCAGGGACAGGGGTTACCAATATGGCTACACCTTC
.	TRBV5-1	TRBJ2-1	TRBD2	CASSLGVLAGVEEQFF	TGCGCCAGCAGCTTGGGAGTCCTAGCGGGGGTTGAGGAGCAGTTCTTC
.	TRBV2	TRBJ1-2	TRBD1	CASRVQGETYGYTF	TGTGCCAGCAGAGTACAGGGGGAGACCTATGGCTACACCTTC
.	TRBV19	TRBJ1-5	TRBD1	CASSIVPGTASNQPQHF	TGTGCCAGTAGTATAGTCCCTGGGACAGCCAGCAATCAGCCCCAGCATTTT
.	TRBV6-5	TRBJ1-4	.	CASMDSSVGEKLFF	TGTGCCAGCATGGACAGCTCCGTTGGCGAAAAACTGTTTTTT
.	TRBV12-5	TRBJ1-1	.	CASGVQPNTEAFF	TGTGCTAGTGGCGTACAGCCGAACACTGAAGCTTTCTTT
.	TRBV2	TRBJ2-5	.	CASTILEAETQYF	TGTGCCAGCACCATACTAGAGGCGGAGACCCAGTACTTC
.	TRBV2	TRBJ1-5	.	CASSELAGVGNQPQHF	TGTGCCAGCAGTGAATTAGCGGGGGTTGGCAATCAGCCCCAGCATTTT
few	TRBV30	TRBJ1-3	.	CAWKRSSGNTIYF	TGTGCCTGGAAAAGGAGCTCTGGAAACACCATATATTTT
.	TRBV19	TRBJ1-1	.	CASSILGGRISEAFF	TGTGCCAGTAGCATATTAGGGGGTAGGATATCTGAAGCTTTCTTT
.	TRBV5-1	TRBJ1-2	.	CASSLGFPGSLDNNYGYTF	TGCGCCAGCAGCCTTGGGTTTCCGGGGAGCCTCGACAATAACTATGGCTACACCTTC
.	TRBV5-1	TRBJ2-2	.	CASSFQLGENTGELFF	TGCGCCAGCAGCTTCCAGTTAGGAGAAAACACCGGGGAGCTGTTTTTT
.	TRBV5-1	TRBJ2-3	TRBD2	CASSLIGRGTTDTQYF	TGCGCCAGCAGCTTGATAGGGCGGGGGACCACAGATACGCAGTATTTT
.	TRBV19	TRBJ1-5	.	CASSAQASNQPQHF	TGTGCCAGTAGTGCACAGGCTAGCAATCAGCCCCAGCATTTT
.	TRBV28	TRBJ1-3	.	CASSLALSGNTIYF	TGTGCCAGCAGTTTGGCCCTCTCTGGAAACACCATATATTTT
.	TRBV4-2	TRBJ1-2	.	CASSPVGGYGYTF	TGTGCCAGCAGCCCGGTTGGAGGCTATGGCTACACCTTC